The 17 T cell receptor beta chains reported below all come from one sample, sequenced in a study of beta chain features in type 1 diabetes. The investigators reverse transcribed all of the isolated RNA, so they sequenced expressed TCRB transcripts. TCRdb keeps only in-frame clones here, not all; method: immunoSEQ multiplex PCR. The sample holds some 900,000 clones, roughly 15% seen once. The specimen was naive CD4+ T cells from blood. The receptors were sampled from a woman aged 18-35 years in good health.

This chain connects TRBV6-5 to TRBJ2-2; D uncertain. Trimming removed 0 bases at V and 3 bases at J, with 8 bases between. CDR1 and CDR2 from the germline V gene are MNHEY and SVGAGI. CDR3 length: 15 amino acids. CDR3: CASSYSRSDTGELFF. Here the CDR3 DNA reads TGTGCCAGCAGTTACTCGCGCTCCGACACCGGGGAGCTGTTTTTT.

The CDR3 is CASSQNTQGYRYF. The CDR3 DNA sequence: TGTGCCAGCAGCCAGAATACGCAGGGATACCGGTACTTC. The chain uses TRBV14 and TRBJ2-5; D perhaps matches TRBD1 (5 bases). The CDR3 is made up of 13 amino acids. The V end lost 3 bases, the J end lost 13 bases, and 18 bases lay between the germline ends. Germline V CDR1 and CDR2: SGHDN, FVKESK.

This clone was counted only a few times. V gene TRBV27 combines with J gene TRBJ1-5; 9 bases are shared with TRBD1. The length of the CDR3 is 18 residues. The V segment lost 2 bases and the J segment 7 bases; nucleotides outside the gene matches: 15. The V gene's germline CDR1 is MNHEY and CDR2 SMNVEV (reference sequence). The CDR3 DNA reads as TGTGCCAGCAGTTTAGGGCTCGGGACAGGGCTTCGGGGCCAGCCCCAGCATTTT. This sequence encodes CASSLGLGTGLRGQPQHF.

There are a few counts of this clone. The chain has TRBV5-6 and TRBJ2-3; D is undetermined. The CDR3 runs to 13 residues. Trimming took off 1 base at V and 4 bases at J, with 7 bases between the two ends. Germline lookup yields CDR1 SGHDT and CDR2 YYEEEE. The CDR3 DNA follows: TGTGCCAGCAGCTTGCGGTTCTCAGATACGCAGTATTTT. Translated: CASSLRFSDTQYF.

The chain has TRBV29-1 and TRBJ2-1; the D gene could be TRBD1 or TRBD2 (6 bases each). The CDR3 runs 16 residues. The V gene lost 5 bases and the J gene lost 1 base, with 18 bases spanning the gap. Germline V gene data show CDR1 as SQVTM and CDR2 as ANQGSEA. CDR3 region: CSVKGVREVSYNEQFF. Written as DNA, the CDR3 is TGCAGCGTTAAGGGGGTAAGGGAGGTGTCCTACAATGAGCAGTTCTTC.

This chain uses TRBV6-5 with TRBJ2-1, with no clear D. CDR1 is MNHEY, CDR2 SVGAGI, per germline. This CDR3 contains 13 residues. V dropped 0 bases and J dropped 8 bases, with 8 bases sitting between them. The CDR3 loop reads CASSYSRFDEQFF. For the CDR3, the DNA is TGTGCCAGCAGTTACTCACGGTTTGATGAGCAGTTCTTC.

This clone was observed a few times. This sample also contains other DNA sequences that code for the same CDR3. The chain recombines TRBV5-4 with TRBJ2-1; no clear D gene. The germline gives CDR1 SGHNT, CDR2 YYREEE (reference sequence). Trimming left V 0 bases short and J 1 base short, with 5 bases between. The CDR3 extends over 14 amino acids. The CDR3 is CASSLERSYNEQFF. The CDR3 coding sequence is TGTGCCAGCAGCTTGGAAAGGTCCTACAATGAGCAGTTCTTC.

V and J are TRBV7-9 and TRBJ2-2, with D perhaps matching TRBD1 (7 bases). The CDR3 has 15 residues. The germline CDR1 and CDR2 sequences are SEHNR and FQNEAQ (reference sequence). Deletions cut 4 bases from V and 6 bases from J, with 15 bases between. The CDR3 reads CASSSRVRGAGELFF. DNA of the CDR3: TGTGCCAGCAGCTCCCGAGTCAGGGGGGCCGGGGAGCTGTTTTTT. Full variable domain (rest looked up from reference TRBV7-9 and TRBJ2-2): DTGVSQNPRHKITKRGQNVTFRCDPISEHNRLYWYRQTLGQGPEFLTYFQNEAQLEKSRLLSDRFSAERPKGSFSTLEIQRTEQGDSAMYLCASSSRVRGAGELFFGEGSRLTVL.

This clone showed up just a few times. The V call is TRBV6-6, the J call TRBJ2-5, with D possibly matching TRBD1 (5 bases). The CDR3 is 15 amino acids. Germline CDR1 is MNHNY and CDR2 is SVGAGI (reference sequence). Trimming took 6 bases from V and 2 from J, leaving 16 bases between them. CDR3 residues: CASSLGFDRQETQYF. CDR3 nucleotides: TGTGCCAGCAGCCTGGGATTCGACAGACAAGAGACCCAGTACTTC.

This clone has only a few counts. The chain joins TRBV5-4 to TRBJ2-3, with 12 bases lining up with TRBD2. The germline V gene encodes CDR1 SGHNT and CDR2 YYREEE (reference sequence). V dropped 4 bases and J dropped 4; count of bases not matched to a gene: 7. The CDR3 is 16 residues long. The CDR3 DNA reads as TGTGCCAGCAGCCCGCTAGCGGGAGGGCCACCAGATACGCAGTATTTT. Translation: CASSPLAGGPPDTQYF.

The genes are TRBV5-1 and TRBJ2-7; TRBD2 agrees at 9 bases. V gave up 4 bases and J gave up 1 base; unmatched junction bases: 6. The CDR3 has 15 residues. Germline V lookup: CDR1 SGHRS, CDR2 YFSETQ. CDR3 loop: CASSALAGVSYEQYF. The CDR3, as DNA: TGCGCCAGCAGCGCATTAGCGGGAGTGTCCTACGAGCAGTACTTC.

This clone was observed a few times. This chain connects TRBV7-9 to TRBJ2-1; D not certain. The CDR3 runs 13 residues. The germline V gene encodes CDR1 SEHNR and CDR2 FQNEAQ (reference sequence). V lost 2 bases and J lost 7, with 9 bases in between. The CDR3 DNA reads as TGTGCCAGCAGCTTACTACCGGGTAATGAGCAGTTCTTC. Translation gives CASSLLPGNEQFF.

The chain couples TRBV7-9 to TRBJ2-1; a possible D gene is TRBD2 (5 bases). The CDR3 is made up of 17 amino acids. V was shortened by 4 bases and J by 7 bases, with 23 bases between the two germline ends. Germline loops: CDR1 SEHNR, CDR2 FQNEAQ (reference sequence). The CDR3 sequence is CASSSSLTRSGYNEQFF. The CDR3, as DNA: TGTGCCAGCAGCTCCTCCTTGACCCGGTCGGGATATAATGAGCAGTTCTTC.

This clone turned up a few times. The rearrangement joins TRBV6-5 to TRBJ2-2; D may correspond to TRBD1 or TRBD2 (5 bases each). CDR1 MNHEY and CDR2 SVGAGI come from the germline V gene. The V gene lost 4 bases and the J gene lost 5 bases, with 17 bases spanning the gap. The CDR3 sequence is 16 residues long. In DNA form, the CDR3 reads TGTGCCAGCAGTTCCTTCGGGACGCCGGAGACCGGGGAGCTGTTTTTT. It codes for CASSSFGTPETGELFF.

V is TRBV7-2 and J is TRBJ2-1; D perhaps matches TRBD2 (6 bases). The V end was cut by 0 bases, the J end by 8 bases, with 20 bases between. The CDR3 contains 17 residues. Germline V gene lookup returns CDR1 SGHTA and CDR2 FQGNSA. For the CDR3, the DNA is TGTGCCAGCAGCTTAGCGCGGGGTCCCCCGGGGAAAGATGAGCAGTTCTTC. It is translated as CASSLARGPPGKDEQFF.

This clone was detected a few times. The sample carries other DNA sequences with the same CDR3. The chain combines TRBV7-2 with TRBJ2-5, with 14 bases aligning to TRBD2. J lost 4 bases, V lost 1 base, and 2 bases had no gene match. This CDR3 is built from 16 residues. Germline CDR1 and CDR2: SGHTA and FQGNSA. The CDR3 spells CASSLVGLAGAETQYF. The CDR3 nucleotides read TGTGCCAGCAGCTTAGTGGGACTAGCGGGAGCAGAGACCCAGTACTTC. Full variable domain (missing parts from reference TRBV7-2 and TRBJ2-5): GAGVSQSPSNKVTEKGKDVELRCDPISGHTALYWYRQSLGQGLEFLIYFQGNSAPDKSGLPSDRFSAERTGGSVSTLTIQRTQQEDSAVYLCASSLVGLAGAETQYFGPGTRLLVL.

CDR3 DNA: TGTGCCAGCAGTTTAAGTACCCACAGGGACAAGTACTTC. It encodes CASSLSTHRDKYF. This chain links TRBV28 with TRBJ2-7; a weak D match, TRBD1 (6 bases). The CDR3 covers 13 residues. Germline V lookup: CDR1 MDHEN, CDR2 SYDVKM. V gave up 2 bases and J gave up 11 bases, with 16 bases separating them.